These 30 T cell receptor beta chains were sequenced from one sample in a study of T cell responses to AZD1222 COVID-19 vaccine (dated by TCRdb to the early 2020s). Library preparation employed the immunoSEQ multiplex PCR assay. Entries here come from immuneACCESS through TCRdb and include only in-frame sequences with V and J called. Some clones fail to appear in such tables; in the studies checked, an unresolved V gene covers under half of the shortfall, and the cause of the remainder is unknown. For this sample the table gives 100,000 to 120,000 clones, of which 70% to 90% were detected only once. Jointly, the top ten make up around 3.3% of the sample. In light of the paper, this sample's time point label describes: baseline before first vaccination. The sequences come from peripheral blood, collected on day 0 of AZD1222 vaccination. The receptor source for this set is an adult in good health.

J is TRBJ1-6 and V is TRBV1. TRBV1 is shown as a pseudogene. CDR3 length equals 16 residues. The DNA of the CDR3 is TGCACCAGCAGCCCCCGTCCAGGGAGTTATAATTCACCCCTCCACTTT. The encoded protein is CTSSPRPGSYNSPLHF.

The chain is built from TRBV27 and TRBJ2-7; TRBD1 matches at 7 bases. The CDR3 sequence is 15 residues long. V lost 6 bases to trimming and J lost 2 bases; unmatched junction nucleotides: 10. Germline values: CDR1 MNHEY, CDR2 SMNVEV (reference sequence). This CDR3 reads CASSLGDSETYEQYF. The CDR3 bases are TGTGCCAGCAGCCTAGGGGACAGTGAGACCTACGAGCAGTACTTC.

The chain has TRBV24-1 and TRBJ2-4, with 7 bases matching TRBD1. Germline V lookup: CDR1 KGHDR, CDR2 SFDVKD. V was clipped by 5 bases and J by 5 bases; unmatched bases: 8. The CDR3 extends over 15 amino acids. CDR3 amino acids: CATSAGTVPQNIQYF. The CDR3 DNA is TGTGCCACCAGTGCCGGGACAGTACCCCAAAACATTCAGTACTTC.

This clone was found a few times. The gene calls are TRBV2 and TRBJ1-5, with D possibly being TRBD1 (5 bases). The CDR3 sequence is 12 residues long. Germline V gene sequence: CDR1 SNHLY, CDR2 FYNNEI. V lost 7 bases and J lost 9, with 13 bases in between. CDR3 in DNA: TGTGCCAGCACCTTACCCCAGGGGCCCCAGCATTTT. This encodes CASTLPQGPQHF.

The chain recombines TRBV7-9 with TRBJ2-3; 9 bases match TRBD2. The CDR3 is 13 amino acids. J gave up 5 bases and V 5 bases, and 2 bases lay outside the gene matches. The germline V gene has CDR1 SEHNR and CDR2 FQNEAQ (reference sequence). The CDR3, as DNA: TGTGCCAGCAGCCGTAGCGGGGGAGATACGCAGTATTTT. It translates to CASSRSGGDTQYF.

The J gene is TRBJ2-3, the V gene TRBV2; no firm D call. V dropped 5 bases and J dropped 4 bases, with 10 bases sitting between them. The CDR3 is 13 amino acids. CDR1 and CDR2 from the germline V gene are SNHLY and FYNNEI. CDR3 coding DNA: TGTGCCAGCAGTAAGGAGTTTTCAGATACGCAGTATTTT. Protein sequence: CASSKEFSDTQYF.

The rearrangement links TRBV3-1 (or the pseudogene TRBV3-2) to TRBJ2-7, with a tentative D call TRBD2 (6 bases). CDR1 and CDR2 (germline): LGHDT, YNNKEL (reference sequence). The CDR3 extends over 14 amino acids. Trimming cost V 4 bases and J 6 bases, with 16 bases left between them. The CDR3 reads CASSRAGRRREQYF. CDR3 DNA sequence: TGTGCCAGCAGCCGAGCGGGCAGGCGGCGCGAGCAGTACTTC.

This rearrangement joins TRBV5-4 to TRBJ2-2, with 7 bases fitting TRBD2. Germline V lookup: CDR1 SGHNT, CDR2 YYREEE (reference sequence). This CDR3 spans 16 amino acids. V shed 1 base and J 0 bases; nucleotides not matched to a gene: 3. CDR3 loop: CASSLYRGANTGELFF. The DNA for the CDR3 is TGTGCCAGCAGCTTGTATCGGGGGGCGAACACCGGGGAGCTGTTTTTT.

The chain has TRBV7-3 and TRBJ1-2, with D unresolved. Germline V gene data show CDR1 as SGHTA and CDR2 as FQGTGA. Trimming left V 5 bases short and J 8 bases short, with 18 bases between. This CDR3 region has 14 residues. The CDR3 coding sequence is TGTGCCAGCAGCCCCACGGTCGGTGGGCAAGGCTACACCTTC. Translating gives CASSPTVGGQGYTF.

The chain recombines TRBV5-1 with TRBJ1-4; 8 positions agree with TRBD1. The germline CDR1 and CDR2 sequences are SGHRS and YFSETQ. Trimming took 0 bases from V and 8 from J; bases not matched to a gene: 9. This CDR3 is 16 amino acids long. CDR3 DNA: TGCGCCAGCAGCTTGGATCGGCAGGGGGCTGAGGAAAAACTGTTTTTT. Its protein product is CASSLDRQGAEEKLFF.

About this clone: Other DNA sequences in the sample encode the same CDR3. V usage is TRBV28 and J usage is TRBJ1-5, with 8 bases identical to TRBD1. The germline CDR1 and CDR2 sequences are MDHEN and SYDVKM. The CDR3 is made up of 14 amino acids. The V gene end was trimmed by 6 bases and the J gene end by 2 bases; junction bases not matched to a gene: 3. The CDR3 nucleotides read TGTGCCAGCAGGCAGGGGGCCGGCAATCAGCCCCAGCATTTT. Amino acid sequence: CASRQGAGNQPQHF. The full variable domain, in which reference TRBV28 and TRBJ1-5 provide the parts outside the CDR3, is DVKVTQSSRYLVKRTGEKVFLECVQDMDHENMFWYRQDPGLGLRLIYFSYDVKMKEKGDIPEGYSVSREKKERFSLILESASTNQTSMYLCASRQGAGNQPQHFGDGTRLSIL.

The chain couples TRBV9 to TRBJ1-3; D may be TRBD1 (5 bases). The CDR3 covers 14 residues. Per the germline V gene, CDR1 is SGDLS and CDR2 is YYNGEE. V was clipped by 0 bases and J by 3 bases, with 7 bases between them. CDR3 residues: CASSVGRGGNTIYF. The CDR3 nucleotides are TGTGCCAGCAGCGTAGGGAGGGGTGGAAACACCATATATTTT.

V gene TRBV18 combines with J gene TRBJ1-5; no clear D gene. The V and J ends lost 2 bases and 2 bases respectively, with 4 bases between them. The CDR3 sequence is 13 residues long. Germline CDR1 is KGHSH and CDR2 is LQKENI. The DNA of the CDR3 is TGTGCCAGCTCACCAAGGGGCAATCAGCCCCAGCATTTT. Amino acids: CASSPRGNQPQHF.

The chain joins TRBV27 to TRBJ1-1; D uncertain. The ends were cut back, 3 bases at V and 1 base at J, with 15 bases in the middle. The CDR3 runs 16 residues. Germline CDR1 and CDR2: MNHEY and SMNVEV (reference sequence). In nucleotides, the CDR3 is TGTGCCAGCAGTTTCGCGTTCCGTGGGCAGAACACTGAAGCTTTCTTT. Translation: CASSFAFRGQNTEAFF.

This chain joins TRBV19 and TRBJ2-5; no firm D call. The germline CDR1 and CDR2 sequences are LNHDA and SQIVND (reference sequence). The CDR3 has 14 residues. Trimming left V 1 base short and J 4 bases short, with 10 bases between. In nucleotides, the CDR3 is TGTGCCAGTAGTATAGGCCGAGCCCGAGAGACCCAGTACTTC. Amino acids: CASSIGRARETQYF.

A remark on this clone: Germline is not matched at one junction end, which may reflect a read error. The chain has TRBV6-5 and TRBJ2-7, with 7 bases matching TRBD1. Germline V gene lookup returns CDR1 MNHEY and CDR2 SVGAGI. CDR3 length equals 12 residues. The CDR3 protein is CASSYSFGQEFF. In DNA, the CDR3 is TGTGCCAGCAGTTACTCGTTCGGACAGGAGTTTTTC.

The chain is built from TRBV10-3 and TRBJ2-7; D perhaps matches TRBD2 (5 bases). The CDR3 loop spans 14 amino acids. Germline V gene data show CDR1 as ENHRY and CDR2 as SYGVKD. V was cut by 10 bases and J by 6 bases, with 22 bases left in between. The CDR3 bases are TGTGCCACGGGATTCGACCGCGACTTGGTCGAGCAGTACTTC. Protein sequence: CATGFDRDLVEQYF.

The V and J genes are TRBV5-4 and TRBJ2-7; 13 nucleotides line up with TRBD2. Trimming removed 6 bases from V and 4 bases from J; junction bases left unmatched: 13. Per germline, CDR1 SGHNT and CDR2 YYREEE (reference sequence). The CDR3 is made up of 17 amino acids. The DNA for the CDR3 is TGTGCCAGCAAACTGGGAATTGGGACTAGCGGGGAGTACGAGCAGTACTTC. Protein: CASKLGIGTSGEYEQYF.

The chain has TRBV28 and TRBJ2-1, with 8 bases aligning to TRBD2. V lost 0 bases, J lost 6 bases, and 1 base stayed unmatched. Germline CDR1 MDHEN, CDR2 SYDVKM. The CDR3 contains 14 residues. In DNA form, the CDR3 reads TGTGCCAGCAGTTTATGGGGGACTAGCAATGAGCAGTTCTTC. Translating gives CASSLWGTSNEQFF.

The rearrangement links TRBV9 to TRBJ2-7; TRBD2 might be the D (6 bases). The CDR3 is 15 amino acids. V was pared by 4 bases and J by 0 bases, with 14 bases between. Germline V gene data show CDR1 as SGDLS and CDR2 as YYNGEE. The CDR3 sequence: CASSPDSGSSYEQYF. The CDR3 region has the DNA TGTGCCAGCAGCCCCGACAGCGGGTCCTCCTACGAGCAGTACTTC.

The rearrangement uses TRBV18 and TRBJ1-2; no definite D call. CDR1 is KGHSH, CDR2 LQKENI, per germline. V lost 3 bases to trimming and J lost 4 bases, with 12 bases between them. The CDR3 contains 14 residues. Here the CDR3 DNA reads TGTGCCAGCTCACCCCGCACAGACTCCTATGGCTACACCTTC. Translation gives CASSPRTDSYGYTF.

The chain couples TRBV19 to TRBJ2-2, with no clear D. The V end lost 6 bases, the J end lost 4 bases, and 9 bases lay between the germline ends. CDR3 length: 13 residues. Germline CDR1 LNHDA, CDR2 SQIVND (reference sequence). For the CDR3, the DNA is TGTGCCAGTAGAGGGCGCGGCACCGGGGAGCTGTTTTTT. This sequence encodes CASRGRGTGELFF.

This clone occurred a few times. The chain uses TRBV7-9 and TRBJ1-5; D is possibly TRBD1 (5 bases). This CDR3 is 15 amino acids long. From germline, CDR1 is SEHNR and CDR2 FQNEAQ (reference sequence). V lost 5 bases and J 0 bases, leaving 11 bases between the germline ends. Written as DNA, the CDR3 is TGTGCCAGCAGCCCACGGGGGACTAGCAATCAGCCCCAGCATTTT. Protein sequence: CASSPRGTSNQPQHF.

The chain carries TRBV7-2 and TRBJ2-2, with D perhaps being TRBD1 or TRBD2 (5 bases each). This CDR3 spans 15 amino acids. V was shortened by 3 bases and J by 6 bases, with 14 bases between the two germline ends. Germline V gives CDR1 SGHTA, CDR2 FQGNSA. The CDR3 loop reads CASSFQPGPSGELFF. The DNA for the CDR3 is TGTGCCAGCAGCTTCCAGCCGGGACCTTCCGGGGAGCTGTTTTTT.

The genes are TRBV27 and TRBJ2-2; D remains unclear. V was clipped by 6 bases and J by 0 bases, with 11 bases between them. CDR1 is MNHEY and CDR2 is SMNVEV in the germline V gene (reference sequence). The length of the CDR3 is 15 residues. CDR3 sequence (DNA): TGTGCCAGCAGCATCCCCGGTGCGAACACCGGGGAGCTGTTTTTT. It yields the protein CASSIPGANTGELFF.

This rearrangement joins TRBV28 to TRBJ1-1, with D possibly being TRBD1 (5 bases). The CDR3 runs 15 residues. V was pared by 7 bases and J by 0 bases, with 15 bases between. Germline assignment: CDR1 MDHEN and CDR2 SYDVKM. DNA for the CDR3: TGTGCCAGCACCCGCCCCGGGGGATTGAACACTGAAGCTTTCTTT. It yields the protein CASTRPGGLNTEAFF.

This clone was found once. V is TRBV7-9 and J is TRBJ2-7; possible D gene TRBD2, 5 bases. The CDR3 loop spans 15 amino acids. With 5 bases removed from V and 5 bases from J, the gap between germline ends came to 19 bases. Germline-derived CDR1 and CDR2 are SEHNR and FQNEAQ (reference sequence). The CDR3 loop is CASSPADPGMNEQYF. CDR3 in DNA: TGTGCCAGCAGCCCGGCGGACCCCGGGATGAACGAGCAGTACTTC.

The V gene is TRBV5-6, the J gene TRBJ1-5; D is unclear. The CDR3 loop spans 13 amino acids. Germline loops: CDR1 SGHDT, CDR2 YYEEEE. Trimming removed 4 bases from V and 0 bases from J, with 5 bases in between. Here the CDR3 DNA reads TGTGCCAGCAGCGTTTATAGCAATCAGCCCCAGCATTTT. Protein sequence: CASSVYSNQPQHF. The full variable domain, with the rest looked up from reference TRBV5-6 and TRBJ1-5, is DAGVTQSPTHLIKTRGQQVTLRCSPKSGHDTVSWYQQALGQGPQFIFQYYEEEERQRGNFPDRFSGHQFPNYSSELNVNALLLGDSALYLCASSVYSNQPQHFGDGTRLSIL.

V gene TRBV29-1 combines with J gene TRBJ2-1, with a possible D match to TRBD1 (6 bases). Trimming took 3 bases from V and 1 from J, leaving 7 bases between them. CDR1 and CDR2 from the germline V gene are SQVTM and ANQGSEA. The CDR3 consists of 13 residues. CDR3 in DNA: TGCAGCGTTGACAGGGGTTCCTACAATGAGCAGTTCTTC. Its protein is CSVDRGSYNEQFF.

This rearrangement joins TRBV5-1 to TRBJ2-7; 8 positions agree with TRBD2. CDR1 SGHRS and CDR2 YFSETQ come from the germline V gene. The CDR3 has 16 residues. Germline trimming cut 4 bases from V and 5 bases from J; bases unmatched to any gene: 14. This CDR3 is CASSGALRTSPHEQYF. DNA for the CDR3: TGCGCCAGCAGCGGGGCACTAAGGACTAGCCCCCACGAGCAGTACTTC.